What follows are 5 T cell receptor beta chains derived from one specimen sequenced in a study of T-cell memory formation after mild COVID-19. MiXCR, applied by TCRdb to the 5' RACE reads, yields one record per CDR3 protein. Found here are some 310,000 distinct CDR3 sequences, 20% to 25% of them singletons; the top ten hold roughly a fifth. The sequenced material came from PBMCs or a T cell subset sorted from them (not recorded which). The receptor source for this set is a man between 18 and 29 years old who had mild COVID-19 (a few samples of this study predate the infection). Cell type and time point are not known.

This clonotype was seen a handful of times. CDR3 loop: CASTPWSGSYEQYF. The CDR3 DNA sequence: TGTGCCAGCACCCCGTGGTCGGGGTCCTACGAGCAGTACTTC. This chain uses TRBV12-3 or TRBV12-4 with TRBJ2-7; D perhaps matches TRBD2 (5 bases). Trimming stripped 7 bases from V and 1 base from J, with 14 bases between. The CDR3 extends over 14 amino acids.

The J gene is TRBJ1-1, the V gene TRBV18; 10 nucleotides align to TRBD1. The CDR3 has 16 amino acids. The germline gives CDR1 KGHSH, CDR2 LQKENI. V lost 3 bases to trimming and J lost 0 bases; unmatched junction nucleotides: 4. CDR3 coding DNA: TGTGCCAGCTCACCTGGGACAGGGGCCATGAACACTGAAGCTTTCTTT. Translation: CASSPGTGAMNTEAFF.

In this sample, this clonotype turned up a few times. The chain uses TRBV6-2 or TRBV6-3 and TRBJ1-5, with D maybe TRBD1 (6 bases). This CDR3 spans 16 amino acids. Trimming left V 8 bases short and J 2 bases short, with 19 bases between. Germline-derived CDR1 and CDR2 are MNHEY and SVGEGT. CDR3 in DNA: TGTGCCAGCGAGCCTCGGGGGCAACCGGGCAATCAGCCCCAGCATTTT. Protein: CASEPRGQPGNQPQHF.

This clonotype turned up a few times. V and J are TRBV5-1 and TRBJ2-2; D might be TRBD2 (5 bases). This CDR3 has 14 amino acids. Germline values: CDR1 SGHRS, CDR2 YFSETQ. Trimming left V 2 bases short and J 9 bases short, with 14 bases between. CDR3 in amino acids: CASSFRGTARELFF. The CDR3 region has the DNA TGCGCCAGCAGCTTCCGGGGAACGGCAAGGGAGCTGTTTTTT.

This CDR3 is CASSEFSEKLFF. CDR3 in DNA: TGTGCCAGCAGTGAGTTTAGTGAAAAACTGTTTTTT. The V gene is TRBV6-1, the J gene TRBJ1-4; D call uncertain. The CDR3 runs to 12 residues. The germline gives CDR1 MNHNS, CDR2 SASEGT. V lost 3 bases and J 7 bases, leaving 6 bases between the germline ends.